A selection of T cell receptor beta chains follows, all from one sample in a study of lymphopenia after photon versus proton radiotherapy. Measured with immunoSEQ multiplex PCR; TCRdb has only the in-frame clones, and not every one. This repertoire shows some 41,000 clones, about 85% found once; its top ten account for about 2.9%. The starting material was peripheral blood, obtained from a patient treated with photon-based radiotherapy. The receptors here all came from a man over 45 with gastric cancer. CDR3s include the opening cysteine and the closing phenylalanine or tryptophan. The order of the fields is clone size, V gene, J gene, D gene, CDR3 protein, CDR3 DNA. D genes are given only for firm matches. The size entry is marked missing in some rows and otherwise reads once, few, many or a size class.

>NA|TRBV11-2|TRBJ2-7|TRBD1
CASSLPGRGLDEQYF
TGTGCCAGCAGCCTCCCGGGCAGGGGGCTGGACGAGCAGTACTTC
>NA|TRBV27|TRBJ1-5|NA
CASSLLYTDQPQHF
TGTGCCAGCAGTTTATTGTACACCGATCAGCCCCAGCATTTT
>NA|TRBV27|TRBJ2-7|NA
CASSFRQSYEQYF
TGTGCCAGCAGTTTTCGACAGTCATACGAGCAGTACTTC
>NA|TRBV5-6|TRBJ1-2|NA
CASSLAFETNYGYTF
TGTGCCAGCAGCTTGGCGTTTGAAACTAACTATGGCTACACCTTC
>NA|TRBV6-5|TRBJ1-1|NA
CASSSRTTEAFF
TGTGCCAGCAGTTCTAGAACCACTGAAGCTTTCTTT
>NA|TRBV7-8|TRBJ2-7|NA
CASSLGRRSSYEQYF
TGTGCCAGCAGCTTAGGACGCCGTAGCTCCTACGAGCAGTACTTC
>few|TRBV30|TRBJ2-5|NA
CAWSSVQETQYF
TGTGCCTGGAGCTCAGTACAAGAGACCCAGTACTTC
>NA|TRBV30|TRBJ2-1|NA
CAWSRRWDEQFF
TGTGCCTGGAGTCGACGGTGGGATGAGCAGTTCTTC
>few|TRBV27|TRBJ1-5|NA
CASSLVGPNQPQHF
TGTGCCAGCAGTTTAGTGGGACCCAATCAGCCCCAGCATTTT
>NA|TRBV19|TRBJ1-1|NA
CASRTGTDLNTEAFF
TGTGCCAGTAGGACGGGGACGGACTTGAACACTGAAGCTTTCTTT
>NA|TRBV2|TRBJ1-5|NA
CASSLNQPQHF
TGTGCCAGCAGTTTGAATCAGCCCCAGCATTTT
>few|TRBV2|TRBJ2-7|NA
CASGSSYEQYF
TGTGCCAGCGGCTCCTCCTACGAGCAGTACTTC
>NA|TRBV30|TRBJ1-1|NA
CAWNEGTHTEAFF
TGTGCCTGGAATGAGGGAACACACACTGAAGCTTTCTTT
>NA|TRBV5-1|TRBJ2-7|NA
CASRDLSKTGEQYF
TGCGCCAGCAGGGATCTTAGTAAGACGGGAGAGCAGTACTTC
>NA|TRBV5-6|TRBJ1-2|NA
CASSLRVKGYGYTF
TGTGCCAGCAGCTTGAGGGTAAAGGGCTATGGCTACACCTTC
>NA|TRBV7-9|TRBJ2-1|TRBD2
CASSLVGGRTSYNEQFF
TGTGCCAGCAGCTTAGTAGGCGGGAGGACCTCCTACAATGAGCAGTTCTTC
>NA|TRBV21-1|TRBJ2-7|NA
CASSKDHLSSYEQYF
TGTGCCAGCAGCAAAGATCACCTGAGCTCCTACGAGCAGTACTTC